What follows are 19 T cell receptor beta chains derived from one specimen sequenced in a study of shared clonotypes between healthy human individuals. Sequencing used immunoSEQ multiplex PCR; TCRdb keeps in-frame clones, though not all of them. The sample records under 600,000 clones, 90% to 97% being singletons. The sample was naive CD4+ T cells sorted from blood. As to subset: CD45RA+ positively selected. These receptors were collected from a woman in her 30s in good health.

This rearrangement joins TRBV28 to TRBJ2-6; D not resolved. V gave up 1 base and J gave up 8 bases, with 12 bases separating them. Per germline, CDR1 MDHEN and CDR2 SYDVKM. The CDR3 consists of 15 residues. CDR3 nucleotide sequence: TGTGCCAGCAGTTTATCTACTCTGGGGTCCAACGTCCTGACTTTC. This sequence encodes CASSLSTLGSNVLTF.

The rearrangement joins TRBV10-1 to TRBJ2-1, with D perhaps matching TRBD1 or TRBD2 (5 bases each). V was pared by 6 bases and J by 7 bases, with 16 bases between. CDR3 size: 14 residues. CDR1 is WNHNN and CDR2 is SYGVQD in the germline V gene (reference sequence). CDR3 sequence reads: CASSPGPARNEQFF. DNA of the CDR3: TGCGCCAGCAGCCCGGGACCGGCTCGGAATGAGCAGTTCTTC.

V usage is TRBV19 and J usage is TRBJ1-5, with D unresolved. Germline assignment: CDR1 LNHDA and CDR2 SQIVND (reference sequence). This CDR3 contains 13 residues. Trimming pared 7 bases from V and 3 bases from J, leaving 10 bases between. CDR3 sequence reads: CASKGEFNQPQHF. The CDR3 DNA reads TGTGCCAGTAAGGGTGAGTTCAATCAGCCCCAGCATTTT. Complete variable domain (other parts from reference TRBV19 and TRBJ1-5): DGGITQSPKYLFRKEGQNVTLSCEQNLNHDAMYWYRQDPGQGLRLIYYSQIVNDFQKGDIAEGYSVSREKKESFPLTVTSAQKNPTAFYLCASKGEFNQPQHFGDGTRLSIL.

V gene TRBV7-6 combines with J gene TRBJ2-1, with 11 bases aligning to TRBD2. V lost 1 base, J lost 6 bases, and 5 bases stayed unmatched. Per the germline V gene, CDR1 is SGHVS and CDR2 is FNYEAQ. The CDR3 is 16 amino acids. DNA of the CDR3: TGTGCCAGCAGCTTAGGACTAGCGGGGTTAAGCAATGAGCAGTTCTTC. Its translation is CASSLGLAGLSNEQFF.

This chain joins TRBV5-1 and TRBJ1-1; 7 bases map to TRBD1. The CDR3 runs to 15 residues. CDR1 SGHRS and CDR2 YFSETQ come from the germline V gene. The junction had 7 bases not matched to a gene; V was cut back by 2 bases and J by 3 bases. CDR3 sequence reads: CASSLGGTAYTEAFF. DNA of the CDR3: TGCGCCAGCAGCTTAGGGGGGACAGCCTACACTGAAGCTTTCTTT.

This sequence joins TRBV27 and TRBJ2-7; 7 nucleotides match TRBD2. The CDR3 length is 15 residues. V gave up 3 bases and J gave up 2 bases; unmatched junction bases: 7. Germline V gene lookup returns CDR1 MNHEY and CDR2 SMNVEV (reference sequence). The CDR3: CASSFSLGGAYEQYF. Written as DNA, the CDR3 is TGTGCCAGCAGTTTCAGTCTTGGGGGGGCCTACGAGCAGTACTTC.

Only one count was recorded for this clone. The CDR3 DNA reads TGTGCCAGCACCTCCCAGGGGGTGGCTAATGAAAAACTGTTTTTT. Translated: CASTSQGVANEKLFF. This chain joins TRBV28 and TRBJ1-4; TRBD1 aligns across 7 bases. Looked up from germline, CDR1 is MDHEN and CDR2 is SYDVKM. V gave up 7 bases and J gave up 3 bases; unmatched junction bases: 8. The CDR3 has 15 residues.

This chain joins TRBV14 and TRBJ2-1; 10 bases are a match to TRBD2. Germline trimming cut 4 bases from V and 3 bases from J; bases unmatched to any gene: 9. This CDR3 region has 17 residues. Germline CDR1 and CDR2: SGHDN and FVKESK. In DNA form, the CDR3 reads TGTGCCAGCAGCCCTCGTCCGGGACTAGCGATCTACAATGAGCAGTTCTTC. Translation: CASSPRPGLAIYNEQFF. The complete variable domain, with remaining parts taken from reference TRBV14 and TRBJ2-1, reads EAGVTQFPSHSVIEKGQTVTLRCDPISGHDNLYWYRRVMGKEIKFLLHFVKESKQDESGMPNNRFLAERTGGTYSTLKVQPAELEDSGVYFCASSPRPGLAIYNEQFFGPGTRLTVL.

This chain links TRBV27 with TRBJ1-2, with D possibly matching TRBD1 (6 bases). Germline CDR1 MNHEY, CDR2 SMNVEV (reference sequence). V was clipped by 6 bases and J by 0 bases, with 14 bases between them. The CDR3 contains 15 residues. CDR3 sequence (DNA): TGTGCCAGCAGGGTATCCGGGACAACTAACTATGGCTACACCTTC. It encodes CASRVSGTTNYGYTF.

CDR3 protein: CASSTGFGQPQHF. CDR3 sequence (DNA): TGTGCCAGCAGTACAGGGTTTGGACAGCCCCAGCATTTT. The gene calls are TRBV2 and TRBJ1-5; the D gene is possibly TRBD1 (6 bases). The CDR3 contains 13 residues. CDR1 is SNHLY, CDR2 FYNNEI, per germline. V dropped 5 bases and J dropped 7 bases, with 12 bases sitting between them.

On this clone itself: One end of the junction fails to match germline, which may point to a read error. J is TRBJ2-7 and V is TRBV6-6; the D call may be TRBD1 or TRBD2 (5 bases each). Germline values: CDR1 MNHNY, CDR2 SVGAGI (reference sequence). The CDR3 is 15 amino acids. CDR3 sequence reads: CASSGGTGTSNEQYF. DNA for the CDR3: TGTGCCAGCAGTGGAGGTACCGGGACCTCCAACGAGCAGTACTTC.

The chain recombines TRBV4-1 with TRBJ2-5; D ambiguous. The CDR3 is made up of 13 amino acids. Germline loops: CDR1 MGHRA, CDR2 YSYEKL. Trimming removed 2 bases from V and 5 bases from J, with 9 bases in between. In DNA, the CDR3 is TGCGCCAGCAGCCAATCGCTTTTGGAGACCCAGTACTTC. Amino acid sequence: CASSQSLLETQYF.

The V gene is TRBV5-1, the J gene TRBJ2-1; the match to TRBD2 covers 11 bases. The CDR3 sequence is 16 residues long. The V gene end was trimmed by 5 bases and the J gene end by 10 bases; junction bases not matched to a gene: 14. The germline CDR1 and CDR2 sequences are SGHRS and YFSETQ. DNA of the CDR3: TGCGCCAGCAGTCGACCCGGGACTAGCGGCCTCCGAGAGCAGTTCTTC. This sequence encodes CASSRPGTSGLREQFF.

The sample holds a few counts of this clone. The J gene is TRBJ2-2, the V gene TRBV6-1; D is unclear. Per germline, CDR1 MNHNS and CDR2 SASEGT. The V end was cut by 7 bases, the J end by 0 bases, with 9 bases between. CDR3 length: 14 amino acids. In DNA form, the CDR3 reads TGTGCCAGCACCCCGGTCGCGAACACCGGGGAGCTGTTTTTT. Residues: CASTPVANTGELFF.

This rearrangement joins TRBV28 to TRBJ2-7, with TRBD1 matching 9 bases. The junction had 13 bases not matched to a gene; V was cut back by 5 bases and J by 5 bases. The CDR3 runs 16 residues. Germline CDR1 is MDHEN and CDR2 is SYDVKM. The DNA for the CDR3 is TGTGCCAGCAGTGACGACAGGGGGGATTTCTTCCACGAGCAGTACTTC. Translating it yields CASSDDRGDFFHEQYF.

This chain connects TRBV28 to TRBJ2-6; 7 bases align to TRBD1. Trimming at V came to 3 bases and at J to 2 bases, leaving 4 bases not matched to a gene. CDR1 MDHEN and CDR2 SYDVKM come from the germline V gene. CDR3 size: 16 residues. CDR3 amino acids: CASSFDRATGANVLTF. For the CDR3, the DNA is TGTGCCAGCAGTTTCGACAGGGCCACTGGGGCCAACGTCCTGACTTTC.

The chain has TRBV28 and TRBJ1-2, with D possibly matching TRBD1 (5 bases). This CDR3 spans 16 amino acids. Trimming shortened V by 2 bases and J by 0 bases, and 13 bases separated the two germline ends. From germline, CDR1 is MDHEN and CDR2 SYDVKM. CDR3 in DNA: TGTGCCAGCAGTTTAGGGGACGGATTAGCTAACTATGGCTACACCTTC. This gives the protein CASSLGDGLANYGYTF.

The gene calls are TRBV19 and TRBJ1-2; a possible D gene is TRBD1 (5 bases). CDR3 length: 12 amino acids. V lost 2 bases, J lost 13 bases, and 14 bases lay in between. Germline CDR1 reads LNHDA; CDR2 reads SQIVND (reference sequence). The CDR3 is CASSILSGGATF. CDR3 DNA sequence: TGTGCCAGTAGTATATTGAGTGGGGGTGCCACCTTC.

This clone has a single count. This specimen includes other DNA sequences encoding the same CDR3. The chain couples TRBV28 to TRBJ1-1; D gene uncertain. With 5 bases removed from V and 0 bases from J, the gap between germline ends came to 1 base. Germline V gene data show CDR1 as MDHEN and CDR2 as SYDVKM. The CDR3 contains 11 residues. The CDR3 region is CASSVNTEAFF. CDR3 coding DNA: TGTGCCAGCAGTGTGAACACTGAAGCTTTCTTT.